This is a list of T cell receptor beta chains from one sample in a study of OX40 agonist ivuxolimab in advanced cancers. Only in-frame clones appear in the TCRdb table, and some are missing; sequencing was by immunoSEQ multiplex PCR. The table lists about 71,000 clones, around 94% of them singletons, with less than 20% in the top ten. The sample was CD4+ or CD8+ T cells sorted from blood, taken in a trial of the OX40 agonist ivuxolimab. Receptors originate from an adult with an advanced solid tumor such as melanoma, head and neck, liver or kidney cancer. Both conserved end residues are part of each CDR3. A D gene is named only where the DNA matches it firmly. Not every row has a clone size; where given, it reads once, few, many or a size class.

TRBV28	.	TRBJ2-7	.	CASSLSVGILSTYEQYF	TGTGCCAGCAGTTTATCGGTGGGGATATTATCGACCTACGAGCAGTACTTC
TRBV7-9	.	TRBJ2-7	.	CASSSSRGSRSYEQYF	TGTGCCAGCAGCTCATCAAGGGGAAGTCGCTCCTACGAGCAGTACTTC
TRBV7-9	.	TRBJ2-3	.	CASSLTRAGDTDTQYF	TGTGCCAGCAGCTTAACGCGGGCAGGCGACACAGATACGCAGTATTTT
TRBV9	.	TRBJ2-7	.	CASSGYKSSYEQYF	TGTGCCAGCAGCGGGTACAAGAGCTCCTACGAGCAGTACTTC
TRBV6-5	.	TRBJ1-5	.	CASSSPGEPQHF	TGTGCCAGCAGTTCCCCAGGGGAGCCCCAGCATTTT
TRBV12-5	.	TRBJ2-6	.	CASGLVLGEASGANVLTF	TGTGCTAGTGGTTTGGTACTAGGGGAGGCGTCTGGGGCCAACGTCCTGACTTTC
TRBV6-1	TRBD1	TRBJ2-3	once	CASSEGTGIRTDTQYF	TGTGCCAGCAGTGAAGGGACAGGGATTAGGACAGATACGCAGTATTTT
TRBV5-1	.	TRBJ2-7	.	CASTHAGSSYEQYF	TGCGCCAGCACACACGCGGGTAGCTCCTACGAGCAGTACTTC
TRBV4-3	TRBD2	TRBJ2-3	once	CASSQDGGGPTDTQYF	TGCGCCAGCAGCCAAGACGGCGGGGGACCCACAGATACGCAGTATTTT
TRBV6-5	.	TRBJ1-4	.	CASSYDRAYNEKLFF	TGTGCCAGCAGTTACGATAGGGCCTATAATGAAAAACTGTTTTTT
TRBV27	TRBD2	TRBJ2-7	.	CASSLNPLLAGAREQYF	TGTGCCAGCAGTTTAAACCCATTACTAGCGGGGGCCCGGGAGCAGTACTTC
TRBV27	.	TRBJ2-7	.	CASSFRAGGHEQYF	TGTGCCAGCAGTTTTAGGGCAGGGGGGCACGAGCAGTACTTC
TRBV30	TRBD1	TRBJ2-2	.	CAWTNRQGPVELFF	TGTGCCTGGACCAACCGACAGGGCCCCGTCGAGCTGTTTTTT
TRBV27	TRBD2	TRBJ2-7	.	CASSPGGYEQYF	TGTGCCAGCAGTCCGGGGGGCTACGAGCAGTACTTC
TRBV4-3	TRBD2	TRBJ2-7	.	CASSPTSGSRTYEQYF	TGCGCCAGCAGCCCTACTAGCGGGAGTCGGACCTACGAGCAGTACTTC
TRBV4-3	.	TRBJ1-6	.	CASSQDSGVGNSPLHF	TGCGCCAGCAGCCAAGATTCAGGGGTAGGAAATTCACCCCTCCACTTT
TRBV4-3	TRBD2	TRBJ2-1	.	CASSQDWASGTDEQFF	TGCGCCAGCAGCCAAGATTGGGCTAGCGGGACCGATGAGCAGTTCTTC
TRBV4-3	.	TRBJ1-3	.	CASSQDSTGSGNTIYF	TGCGCCAGCAGCCAAGATAGTACAGGCTCTGGAAACACCATATATTTT
TRBV7-9	.	TRBJ2-3	.	CASSLLAGETDTQYF	TGTGCCAGCAGCTTATTGGCAGGGGAAACAGATACGCAGTATTTT
TRBV27	.	TRBJ2-7	.	CATRGTRGTYEQYF	TGTGCCACCAGGGGGACTAGGGGAACCTACGAGCAGTACTTC
TRBV12-5	.	TRBJ2-7	once	CASGFRTNPYEQYF	TGTGCTAGTGGTTTTCGGACTAACCCCTACGAGCAGTACTTC
TRBV7-7	TRBD1	TRBJ1-5	.	CASSILAGQGNQPQHF	TGTGCCAGCAGCATCCTCGCCGGACAGGGGAATCAGCCCCAGCATTTT
TRBV27	TRBD1	TRBJ1-2	.	CASSGDSYGYTF	TGTGCCAGCAGCGGGGACAGCTATGGCTACACCTTC
TRBV2	TRBD2	TRBJ2-1	.	CASKLAGLINEQFF	TGTGCCAGCAAACTAGCGGGCCTAATCAATGAGCAGTTCTTC
TRBV7-8	.	TRBJ1-1	.	CASSLVRTAQDEAFF	TGTGCCAGCAGCTTAGTTCGGACAGCACAGGATGAAGCTTTCTTT
TRBV4-3	.	TRBJ2-7	once	CASSQGISQGREQYF	TGCGCCAGCAGCCAAGGAATATCCCAAGGTAGGGAGCAGTACTTC
TRBV5-8	.	TRBJ2-7	.	CASSGGRGQVYEQYF	TGTGCCAGCAGCGGGGGGCGAGGACAGGTCTACGAGCAGTACTTC
TRBV6-5	.	TRBJ2-2	.	CASSLGRQTGELFF	TGTGCCAGCAGTTTGGGCCGTCAAACCGGGGAGCTGTTTTTT
TRBV19	.	TRBJ2-6	.	CASSTTTGRPSGANVLTF	TGTGCCAGTAGTACGACGACAGGGAGGCCCTCTGGGGCCAACGTCCTGACTTTC
TRBV19	.	TRBJ2-1	.	CASSGYSNEQFF	TGTGCCAGTTCAGGGTATAGCAATGAGCAGTTCTTC
TRBV9	.	TRBJ1-3	.	CASGKRAGNTIYF	TGTGCCAGTGGGAAGCGGGCTGGAAACACCATATATTTT
TRBV5-6	TRBD1	TRBJ2-7	once	CASSLGQGFHEQYF	TGTGCCAGCAGCTTGGGACAGGGGTTCCACGAGCAGTACTTC
TRBV30	.	TRBJ1-5	once	CAWSPSGDQPQHF	TGTGCCTGGAGTCCCTCGGGGGATCAGCCCCAGCATTTT
TRBV27	.	TRBJ2-1	.	CASSLVSSYNEQFF	TGTGCCAGCAGTTTAGTTAGCTCCTACAATGAGCAGTTCTTC
TRBV6-5	.	TRBJ1-5	.	CASRTSWISNQPQHF	TGTGCCAGCAGAACCTCGTGGATTAGCAATCAGCCCCAGCATTTT
TRBV4-2	TRBD1	TRBJ2-7	.	CASSGGQVTYEQYF	TGTGCCAGCAGCGGGGGACAGGTGACCTACGAGCAGTACTTC
TRBV5-1	.	TRBJ1-6	.	CASSLVRNSPLHF	TGCGCCAGCAGCTTGGTTCGTAATTCACCCCTCCACTTT
TRBV9	TRBD1	TRBJ2-7	.	CASSPGQDLSYEQYF	TGTGCCAGCAGCCCTGGACAGGACCTATCCTACGAGCAGTACTTC